The T cell receptor beta chain under discussion was sequenced for a study of graft-versus-host responses after intestinal transplantation. The overall study: All recipients were given anti-thymocyte globulin induction, and tacrolimus and steroids were then administered for about three years. Broader study findings: Some GvH clones appeared in ileal mucosa or blood before recipient bone marrow. Allografts of one patient group, those with graft-donor T cell macrochimerism, had high graft-versus-host to host-versus-graft clonal ratios.

The V segment lost 4 bases and the J segment 14 bases; nucleotides outside the gene matches: 12. This CDR3 has 15 residues. Per the germline V gene, CDR1 is SGDLS and CDR2 is YYNGEE. Details on this clone: Its specificity is unknown.

The table came from immunoSEQ multiplex PCR; TCRdb's copy has only in-frame clones and leaves some out. Found here are tens of thousands of clones, approximately 94% of them singletons; the top ten hold approximately 0.2%. This specimen consisted of unstimulated CD4+ T cells sorted from spleen or lymph node cells, obtained before transplant. The V call is TRBV9, the J call TRBJ2-3; 14 bases agree with TRBD2. The sequence came from a human donor who was the organ donor for an intestinal transplant. The CDR3 bases are TGTGCCAGCAGCTCGACTAGCGGGGGGGCCACGGGTACGTATTTT. It specifies CASSSTSGGATGTYF.